Listed below are T cell receptor beta chains from one sample, sequenced in a study of blood T cell repertoires in COVID-19. The repertoire was sequenced with immunoSEQ multiplex PCR; TCRdb's copy has only in-frame clones and lacks some. The sample holds 150,000 to 200,000 clones; around 82% are singletons and the top ten take 9.8%. Sequenced: peripheral blood. These receptors were taken from a woman of 80 years or more with acute or convalescent COVID-19. Both conserved end residues are part of each CDR3. A D gene is named only where the DNA matches it firmly. A row's size may be missing; if present it is once, few, many or a size class.

TGTGCCAGCAGCCCGGCGGACGAGCAGTACTTC,CASSPADEQYF,NA,NA,TRBJ2-7,TRBV7-8
TGTGCCAGCAGCTTAGACGGGGGGATATACAATGAGCAGTTCTTC,CASSLDGGIYNEQFF,NA,TRBD2,TRBJ2-1,TRBV7-9
TGTGCCAGCAGCCCCCTAGCTCGGAGGAACACTGAAGCTTTCTTT,CASSPLARRNTEAFF,NA,NA,TRBJ1-1,TRBV3-1/TRBV3-2
TGCAGCGTAGCCCGGACAGGGAATTCCTACAATGAGCAGTTCTTC,CSVARTGNSYNEQFF,NA,TRBD1,TRBJ2-1,TRBV29-1
TGCGCCAGCAGTGGGGGGCACAGAAACTCTGGGGCCAACGTCCTGACTTTC,CASSGGHRNSGANVLTF,NA,NA,TRBJ2-6,TRBV10-2
TGTGCCAGCAGCTTGGTTAGCGGCCCCTGGGAGACCCAGTACTTC,CASSLVSGPWETQYF,NA,NA,TRBJ2-5,TRBV7-9
TGTGCCAGCAGCTTAGTCGAGGGCACTGAAGCTTTCTTT,CASSLVEGTEAFF,NA,NA,TRBJ1-1,TRBV7-2
TGTGCCAGCAGCTTTGGGACAGGGGGGATGAACACTGAAGCTTTCTTT,CASSFGTGGMNTEAFF,NA,TRBD1,TRBJ1-1,TRBV7-2
TGTGCTAGTGGTACCCAGAACGAGCAGTACTTC,CASGTQNEQYF,NA,NA,TRBJ2-7,TRBV12-5
TGCGCCAGCAGTGCGGGTTCTAATGAAAAACTGTTTTTT,CASSAGSNEKLFF,NA,NA,TRBJ1-4,TRBV10-1
TGTGCCAGTAGCTTGAAGACCGAGGGTAACTACGAGCAGTACTTC,CASSLKTEGNYEQYF,few,NA,TRBJ2-7,TRBV19
TGTGCCAGTAGTTGGACAGATAACAATGAGCAGTTCTTC,CASSWTDNNEQFF,once,NA,TRBJ2-1,TRBV19
TGTGCCCATGGAAGATGGGACATCGGCTACACCTTC,CAHGRWDIGYTF,NA,NA,TRBJ1-2,TRBV30
TGTGCCAGCAGCTTAGCGGGGCCCACCCTAGGGAACACCATATATTTT,CASSLAGPTLGNTIYF,NA,NA,TRBJ1-3,TRBV7-8
TGTGCCAGCAGCTTAATAGCGGGAGCCCCCTACGAGCAGTACTTC,CASSLIAGAPYEQYF,NA,TRBD2,TRBJ2-7,TRBV7-2
TGTGCCAGCAGCTCGGGATTGGAGCAGTTCTTC,CASSSGLEQFF,many,NA,TRBJ2-1,TRBV7-9
TGTGCCAGCAGCCCAACGGGACTAGCGGGGAAGGCGGCAGAGACCCAGTACTTC,CASSPTGLAGKAAETQYF,NA,TRBD2,TRBJ2-5,TRBV2
TGTGCCAGCCAACGGGGAAGGGAAGATACGCAGTATTTT,CASQRGREDTQYF,NA,NA,TRBJ2-3,TRBV6-5
TGTGCCTCAACGAAAGGGGAGAACACTGAAGCTTTCTTT,CASTKGENTEAFF,NA,NA,TRBJ1-1,TRBV30
TGTGCCAGTAGTATAGGCTTCGGACAGGGGTATCAGCCCCAGCATTTT,CASSIGFGQGYQPQHF,few,TRBD1,TRBJ1-5,TRBV19
TGTGCCAGCTCACTCAGGACTAGCTCCTACAATGAGCAGTTCTTC,CASSLRTSSYNEQFF,NA,TRBD2,TRBJ2-1,TRBV18
TGTGCCAGCTCACCACTTCCGGGGGGGCGAACTGAAGCTTTCTTT,CASSPLPGGRTEAFF,NA,NA,TRBJ1-1,TRBV18
TGCGCCAGCAGCTTGGGACAGAGCTCTGGAAACACCATATATTTT,CASSLGQSSGNTIYF,few,NA,TRBJ1-3,TRBV5-1
TGCGCCAGCAGTGAGGGAGACCTAAATCAGCCCCAGCATTTT,CASSEGDLNQPQHF,NA,NA,TRBJ1-5,TRBV10-2
TGTGCCAGCACCCAAGGGGCTGGGACAGGGGTTGGCGAGCAGTACTTC,CASTQGAGTGVGEQYF,few,TRBD1,TRBJ2-7,TRBV25-1
TGTGCCAGCAGCCAGGACAGGGGGAGGGGTGGCTACACCTTC,CASSQDRGRGGYTF,NA,TRBD1,TRBJ1-2,TRBV2
TGTGCCACCAGGGGGGAGGGCACAGATACGCAGTATTTT,CATRGEGTDTQYF,few,NA,TRBJ2-3,TRBV24-1
TGTGCCAGCAGCCTTGAAAGCGGGGGTTTCTACGAGCAGTACTTC,CASSLESGGFYEQYF,NA,TRBD2,TRBJ2-7,TRBV3-1/TRBV3-2
TGTGCCAGCACTTTGGGCGGGACTAGCGGGAGACGGGCCCATGAGCAGTTCTTC,CASTLGGTSGRRAHEQFF,once,TRBD2,TRBJ2-1,TRBV7-2
TGTGCCAGTAGTAATACCGGGACAGGGTTTGTTTCACCCCTCCACTTT,CASSNTGTGFVSPLHF,NA,TRBD1,TRBJ1-6,TRBV19
TGTGCCAGCAGCTTAGAGACTAGCGGGTCCTACGAGCAGTACTTC,CASSLETSGSYEQYF,NA,TRBD2,TRBJ2-7,TRBV11-2
TGTGCCAGCAGGGTGGGGACTAGCGGATACTACGAGCAGTACTTC,CASRVGTSGYYEQYF,NA,TRBD2,TRBJ2-7,TRBV6-5
TGTGCCAGCAGTTCGGGGGTCCTATCGACCTACGAGCAGTACTTC,CASSSGVLSTYEQYF,NA,NA,TRBJ2-7,TRBV27
TGTGCCAGCAGCGGAGGATTGTGGGGCTACACCTTC,CASSGGLWGYTF,NA,NA,TRBJ1-2,TRBV7-2
TGTGCCAGCAAGAACCCAGGGTCCTATGGCTACACCTTC,CASKNPGSYGYTF,NA,NA,TRBJ1-2,TRBV27
TGCGCCAGCAGCTTGTTAGGGGGCCGGGGGAATGAGCAGTTCTTC,CASSLLGGRGNEQFF,NA,NA,TRBJ2-1,TRBV5-1
TGTGCCAGCAGTTTATCGGGACAGACTCGCAATCAGCCCCAGCATTTT,CASSLSGQTRNQPQHF,NA,TRBD1,TRBJ1-5,TRBV6-5
TGTGCCAGCTCACCCCCGGGACTAGCGCAAATTGATGAGCAGTTCTTC,CASSPPGLAQIDEQFF,NA,TRBD2,TRBJ2-1,TRBV18
TGTGCCGGCGGTGGCGGGGGCGACGAAAAACTGTTTTTT,CAGGGGGDEKLFF,NA,NA,TRBJ1-4,TRBV7-9
TGTGCCAGTAGTACAGGACAGGGGGCGGACACTGAAGCTTTCTTT,CASSTGQGADTEAFF,NA,TRBD1,TRBJ1-1,TRBV19
TGTGCCAGCAGTAAGGGGGGGCTTAACTATGGCTACACCTTC,CASSKGGLNYGYTF,NA,NA,TRBJ1-2,TRBV3-1/TRBV3-2
TGTGCCAGCAGTGAATCGAGGGCAGAAAAAGGCTACACCTTC,CASSESRAEKGYTF,NA,NA,TRBJ1-2,TRBV2
TGTGCCAGCAGCCAAGTTGTGGGGGGGCTCGGTGGAAACACCATATATTTT,CASSQVVGGLGGNTIYF,NA,NA,TRBJ1-3,TRBV3-1/TRBV3-2
TGTGCCAGCAGCTTGGCAAGGTTAGGGGGTATCTATGGCTACACCTTC,CASSLARLGGIYGYTF,NA,NA,TRBJ1-2,TRBV5-4
TGCGCCAGCAGCTTGGCCCCCGGTAGCTCCTACGAGCAGTACTTC,CASSLAPGSSYEQYF,few,NA,TRBJ2-7,TRBV5-1
TGTGCCAGCAGTTACCTCAGGACAGGCGGCAATCAGCCCCAGCATTTT,CASSYLRTGGNQPQHF,NA,TRBD1,TRBJ1-5,TRBV6-6
TGTGCCAGTAGCCCGAGGGCTAGCGGGAGGGATGTTGAGCAGTTCTTC,CASSPRASGRDVEQFF,once,TRBD2,TRBJ2-1,TRBV19
TGTGCCAGCAGGCGGACTAGCGGGAGCACAGATACGCAGTATTTT,CASRRTSGSTDTQYF,NA,TRBD2,TRBJ2-3,TRBV2
TGTGCCAGCAGCTTGTCGGCTAGCGGGCCTGCCTACGAGCAGTACTTC,CASSLSASGPAYEQYF,once,TRBD2,TRBJ2-7,TRBV5-4
TGTGCCAGCAGCCCCGACAGGGTCGGTGGCTACACCTTC,CASSPDRVGGYTF,few,TRBD1,TRBJ1-2,TRBV5-4
TGTGCCAGCAGCCGTATAGCGGGGGGGCAAAACATTCAGTACTTC,CASSRIAGGQNIQYF,NA,TRBD2,TRBJ2-4,TRBV6-5
TGTGCCAGCAGCTTCGCTCCTCAGGAGACCCAGTACTTC,CASSFAPQETQYF,NA,NA,TRBJ2-5,TRBV11-2
TGTGCCAGCAGCACAGGAGCCTACGAGCAGTACTTC,CASSTGAYEQYF,NA,NA,TRBJ2-7,TRBV7-2
TGTGCCAGCAGCTTAGCGGGGGGGTCGAACACTGAAGCTTTCTTT,CASSLAGGSNTEAFF,NA,NA,TRBJ1-1,TRBV7-8
TGTGCCAGCAGCGCGGGGGCGAGGGGGCTTTCACCCCTCCACTTT,CASSAGARGLSPLHF,NA,TRBD1,TRBJ1-6,TRBV9
TGTGCCAGCAGCTTAGGCAGGGGTCGTGATGGCTACACCTTC,CASSLGRGRDGYTF,NA,NA,TRBJ1-2,TRBV7-3
TGTGCCAGCAGCCCCTGGACAGGGGATGGCTACACCTTC,CASSPWTGDGYTF,once,TRBD1,TRBJ1-2,TRBV7-9
TGTGCCAGCAGTGAACGTCAGGATGAGCAGTTCTTC,CASSERQDEQFF,many,NA,TRBJ2-1,TRBV6-1
TGTGCCAGCAATAGACTAGGCCCCTACAATGAGCAGTTCTTC,CASNRLGPYNEQFF,NA,NA,TRBJ2-1,TRBV2